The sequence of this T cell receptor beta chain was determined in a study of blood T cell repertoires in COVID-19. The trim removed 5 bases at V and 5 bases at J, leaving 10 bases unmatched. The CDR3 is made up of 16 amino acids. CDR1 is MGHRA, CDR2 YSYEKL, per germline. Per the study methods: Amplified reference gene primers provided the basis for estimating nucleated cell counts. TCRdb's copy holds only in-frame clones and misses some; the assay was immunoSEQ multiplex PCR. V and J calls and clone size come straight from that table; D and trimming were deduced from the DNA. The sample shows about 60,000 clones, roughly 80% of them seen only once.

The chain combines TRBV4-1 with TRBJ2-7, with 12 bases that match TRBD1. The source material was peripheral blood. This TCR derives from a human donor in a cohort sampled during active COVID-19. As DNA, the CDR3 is TGCGCCAGCAGCTTTATTCCGGGACAGGGGGCAGACGAGCAGTACTTC. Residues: CASSFIPGQGADEQYF.